Given below is one T cell receptor (beta chain) in context. Its antigen is currently unknown. CDR3 length equals 13 residues. Trimming took off 2 bases at V and 6 bases at J, with 11 bases between the two ends. Per the germline V gene, CDR1 is SGHKS and CDR2 is YYEKEE (reference sequence). Clones were read by immunoSEQ multiplex PCR, and TCRdb kept only the in-frame ones, dropping some. The sample contains roughly 200,000 clones, over 85% of which appear only once. The data were obtained in a study of T cell responses to AZD1222 COVID-19 vaccine. The study's findings and limits: In a largely white British group with more females than males, clonal diversity was possibly underestimated. Only six or seven AZD1222 recipients were seropositive at baseline. Spike-spanning, vaccine-associated CD4 TCRs were dominant at 160-218 and 743-854.

The TCR originated in an adult who received the MenACWY meningococcal vaccine as a control. Sequenced here: peripheral blood, sampled 28 days after the second dose of the MenACWY control vaccine. The chain employs TRBV5-5 and TRBJ1-2; the D gene is possibly TRBD1 (6 bases). CDR3 in amino acids: CASSLGGLDGYTF. In nucleotides, the CDR3 is TGTGCCAGCAGCTTAGGGGGTCTGGATGGCTACACCTTC. The full variable domain, with the rest looked up from reference TRBV5-5 and TRBJ1-2, is DAGVTQSPTHLIKTRGQQVTLRCSPISGHKSVSWYQQVLGQGPQFIFQYYEKEERGRGNFPDRFSARQFPNYSSELNVNALLLGDSALYLCASSLGGLDGYTFGSGTRLTVV.